The entry that follows covers one T cell receptor (beta chain) sequence. The antigen is unknown. The sample has other DNA sequences that encode this CDR3 too. CDR3 length: 14 amino acids. Germline V lookup: CDR1 MNHNS, CDR2 SASEGT. The germline V and J ends were trimmed by 0 bases and 4 bases, with 9 bases remaining between them. Patients were adults with ileal or ileocolonic Crohn's disease needing resection. The data derive from a study of T cell repertoires in ileal Crohn's disease. About the study: About half received postoperative treatment, approximately 12 with thiopurines and about 20 anti-TNF. Study-wide results and caveats: Clonality above 26.8% at surgery always came with endoscopic recurrence. High-frequency clones were more common in sorted CD8 than CD4 cells.

Here immunoSEQ multiplex PCR was the method, and the copy in TCRdb shows in-frame clones only, minus some. The sample yields around 9,000 clones, around 80% seen once. Sequencing was carried out using ileal tissue. The V gene is TRBV6-1, the J gene TRBJ1-1, with D perhaps matching TRBD1 (5 bases). This receptor was taken from an adult with Crohn's disease. CDR3 coding DNA: TGTGCCAGCAGTGAAGCGGGGGGGTCCACTGAAGCTTTCTTT. Residues: CASSEAGGSTEAFF.